This TCR beta chain originates from a study of blood T cell repertoires in COVID-19. Study-level information: Sites across the United States, Italy and Spain contributed samples from acute and convalescent COVID-19. Nucleic acid was either cDNA or gDNA, and it came from T cells, B-cell-depleted T cells, or PBMCs.

The CDR3 runs 14 residues. Between the trimmed V and J ends, which lost 3 bases and 4 bases, there was a span of 12 bases. Germline V gene lookup returns CDR1 MNHNS and CDR2 SASEGT. Original processing notes: Estimation of nucleated cell counts was performed using reference gene primer amplification. Data came from immunoSEQ multiplex PCR; TCRdb stores just in-frame clones and leaves some out. V and J calls and clone size are as listed in that table; D and trimming were resolved from the DNA. The sample lists over 150,000 clones; roughly 88% were seen once. Sequencing was done on a sample of peripheral blood. This sequence originates from a human donor in a cohort sampled during active COVID-19. The chain uses TRBV6-1 and TRBJ1-1; TRBD1 is a possible D gene (5 bases). CDR3 region: CASSENQGSTEAFF. CDR3 DNA sequence: TGTGCCAGCAGTGAGAATCAGGGATCCACTGAAGCTTTCTTT.